What follows are 23 T cell receptor beta chains derived from one specimen sequenced in a study of cytomegalovirus exposure and HLA in healthy donors. Researchers ran the PCR with 60 Vbeta and 13 Jbeta primers. The data were produced by immunoSEQ multiplex PCR, yet TCRdb's version contains in-frame clones alone and is incomplete. The repertoire holds about 160,000 clones, with about 81% as singletons. What was sequenced was PBMCs. The receptors here all came from a girl aged 2-10 years in good health and CMV-seropositive.

This sequence joins TRBV29-1 and TRBJ2-1; D gene uncertain. The CDR3 has 14 residues. V dropped 2 bases and J dropped 0 bases, with 8 bases sitting between them. CDR1 is SQVTM, CDR2 ANQGSEA, per germline. This chain's CDR3 is CSVENGTSYNEQFF. The DNA of the CDR3 is TGCAGCGTTGAAAACGGTACCTCCTACAATGAGCAGTTCTTC.

The chain couples TRBV9 to TRBJ2-1, with a tentative D call TRBD2 (7 bases). The CDR3 totals 16 residues. Germline loops: CDR1 SGDLS, CDR2 YYNGEE. Trimming took off 3 bases at V and 7 bases at J, with 20 bases between the two ends. The CDR3 reads CASSALRGGVVNEQFF. CDR3 in DNA: TGTGCCAGCAGCGCCCTCAGAGGGGGGGTTGTGAATGAGCAGTTCTTC. Filled out from reference TRBV9 and TRBJ2-1, the complete variable domain reads DSGVTQTPKHLITATGQRVTLRCSPRSGDLSVYWYQQSLDQGLQFLIQYYNGEERAKGNILERFSAQQFPDLHSELNLSSLELGDSALYFCASSALRGGVVNEQFFGPGTRLTVL.

The sample holds one count of this clone. This specimen includes other DNA sequences encoding the same CDR3. The V gene is TRBV30, the J gene TRBJ1-2, with D maybe TRBD1 (6 bases). The length of the CDR3 is 11 residues. CDR1 and CDR2 (germline): GTSNPN, SVGIG (reference sequence). V lost 3 bases and J 6 bases, leaving 8 bases between the germline ends. The CDR3 protein is CAWRAGDGYTF. The CDR3 DNA follows: TGTGCCTGGAGGGCAGGGGATGGCTACACCTTC.

The chain carries TRBV6-5 and TRBJ1-4, with 9 bases identical to TRBD1. The germline V gene has CDR1 MNHEY and CDR2 SVGAGI. The trim removed 0 bases at V and 8 bases at J, leaving 4 bases unmatched. The CDR3 is made up of 15 amino acids. CDR3 region: CASSYSRGTGEKLFF. The CDR3 bases are TGTGCCAGCAGTTACTCTCGGGGGACAGGGGAAAAACTGTTTTTT.

V and J are TRBV28 and TRBJ2-5; 8 bases are a match to TRBD1. Trimming removed 3 bases from V and 2 bases from J; junction bases left unmatched: 8. There are 16 residues in the CDR3. Germline-derived CDR1 and CDR2 are MDHEN and SYDVKM. The CDR3 sequence is CASSLIWTGSQETQYF. DNA of the CDR3: TGTGCCAGCAGTTTGATCTGGACAGGGTCTCAAGAGACCCAGTACTTC.

This chain links TRBV4-2 with TRBJ1-2; perhaps TRBD1 as D (6 bases). The V gene lost 1 base and the J gene lost 4 bases, with 16 bases spanning the gap. The CDR3 totals 16 residues. Per germline, CDR1 LGHNA and CDR2 YNFKEQ. The CDR3 loop reads CASSQVAEGQTYGYTF. In DNA, the CDR3 is TGTGCCAGCAGCCAAGTTGCGGAAGGACAGACCTATGGCTACACCTTC.

This chain uses TRBV5-8 with TRBJ1-1, with D hard to call. Between the trimmed V and J ends, which lost 5 bases and 4 bases, there was a span of 12 bases. Germline V gives CDR1 SGHTS, CDR2 YDEGEE. There are 13 residues in the CDR3. In DNA, the CDR3 is TGTGCCAGCAGACCAAAGCGGTTCACTGAAGCTTTCTTT. The encoded protein is CASRPKRFTEAFF.

The chain joins TRBV6-1 to TRBJ2-1; TRBD1 agrees at 7 bases. The germline gives CDR1 MNHNS, CDR2 SASEGT. Trimming took 8 bases from V and 6 from J; bases not matched to a gene: 4. CDR3 length: 12 amino acids. This CDR3 reads CASVGTANEQFF. CDR3 nucleotide sequence: TGTGCCAGCGTCGGGACAGCCAATGAGCAGTTCTTC.

This chain uses TRBV6-5 with TRBJ1-2, with a tentative D call TRBD1 (5 bases). The CDR3 loop spans 15 amino acids. The ends were cut back, 2 bases at V and 0 bases at J, with 10 bases in the middle. The germline CDR1 and CDR2 sequences are MNHEY and SVGAGI. This CDR3 is CASSYRGTANYGYTF. DNA of the CDR3: TGTGCCAGCAGTTACAGGGGCACGGCTAACTATGGCTACACCTTC.

This clone showed up just a few times. CDR3 in amino acids: CSVKKQGGTYEQYF. The DNA for the CDR3 is TGCAGCGTTAAAAAACAGGGGGGGACTTACGAGCAGTACTTC. The chain uses TRBV29-1 and TRBJ2-7, with D possibly being TRBD1 (8 bases). Germline CDR1 and CDR2: SQVTM and ANQGSEA. This CDR3 comprises 14 residues. Trimming took off 5 bases at V and 4 bases at J, with 18 bases between the two ends.

CDR3 sequence reads: CASSLARQGVGELFF. The CDR3 coding sequence is TGTGCCAGCAGCTTAGCGCGACAGGGTGTAGGGGAGCTGTTTTTT. The chain links TRBV7-9 to TRBJ2-2; TRBD1 matches at 7 bases. Germline trimming cut 0 bases from V and 8 bases from J; bases unmatched to any gene: 6. Per germline, CDR1 SEHNR and CDR2 FQNEAQ (reference sequence). The CDR3 loop spans 15 amino acids.

V usage is TRBV28 and J usage is TRBJ1-4; D uncertain. Trimming took 2 bases from V and 7 from J, leaving 8 bases between them. The germline CDR1 and CDR2 sequences are MDHEN and SYDVKM. The CDR3 is 13 amino acids. CDR3 DNA sequence: TGTGCCAGCAGTTTAAACAGAGCTGAAAAACTGTTTTTT. As protein: CASSLNRAEKLFF.

The chain recombines TRBV4-2 with TRBJ2-3; 9 bases map to TRBD2. This CDR3 comprises 16 residues. Germline lookup yields CDR1 LGHNA and CDR2 YNFKEQ. Losses at the gene ends were 4 bases for V and 0 bases for J; bases not matched to a gene: 5. CDR3 loop: CASSPRLAVSTDTQYF. The DNA of the CDR3 is TGTGCCAGCAGCCCCAGACTAGCGGTTAGCACAGATACGCAGTATTTT.

The chain recombines TRBV4-1 with TRBJ1-1, with D maybe TRBD1 (6 bases). The germline gives CDR1 MGHRA, CDR2 YSYEKL. There are 15 residues in the CDR3. V lost 2 bases and J lost 11, with 21 bases in between. CDR3 region: CASSQPSRQERRAFF. The CDR3 DNA reads as TGCGCCAGCAGCCAACCCTCCAGACAGGAACGACGGGCTTTCTTT.

The chain is built from TRBV29-1 and TRBJ2-3; weak D call: TRBD1 (5 bases). Germline lookup yields CDR1 SQVTM and CDR2 ANQGSEA. The CDR3 is 12 amino acids. Between the trimmed V and J ends, which lost 8 bases and 6 bases, there was a span of 15 bases. CDR3 protein: CSPVTQGDTQYF. In nucleotides, the CDR3 is TGCAGCCCTGTGACGCAGGGCGATACGCAGTATTTT.

This rearrangement joins TRBV6-5 to TRBJ1-2; D uncertain. CDR3 length: 15 residues. The V end lost 0 bases, the J end lost 4 bases, and 12 bases lay between the germline ends. Germline-derived CDR1 and CDR2 are MNHEY and SVGAGI. The CDR3 region has the DNA TGTGCCAGCAGTTACTCGTATGTGCGGGGCTATGGCTACACCTTC. Protein: CASSYSYVRGYGYTF.

The V and J genes are TRBV19 and TRBJ2-2; D might be TRBD1 (6 bases). V was cut by 8 bases and J by 4 bases, with 17 bases left in between. CDR3 length equals 15 residues. CDR1 LNHDA and CDR2 SQIVND come from the germline V gene (reference sequence). CDR3 DNA: TGTGCCAGTTCCCGGAACAGGGCGGGCACCGGGGAGCTGTTTTTT. Amino acid sequence: CASSRNRAGTGELFF.

This clone has only one observation. The J gene is TRBJ2-2, the V gene TRBV7-9; the match to TRBD2 covers 10 bases. The CDR3 is 18 amino acids. V gave up 4 bases and J gave up 6 bases; unmatched junction bases: 14. CDR1 and CDR2 from the germline V gene are SEHNR and FQNEAQ (reference sequence). The CDR3 DNA is TGTGCCAGCAGCTCACCCCTAGCGGGAGAAACATGGGCCGGGGAGCTGTTTTTT. Translating it yields CASSSPLAGETWAGELFF.

The chain employs TRBV12-2 and TRBJ2-3; the D segment call TRBD1 is taken from the table without a DNA check. TRBV12-2 constitutes a pseudogene. The CDR3 is 14 residues long. The CDR3 reads CASRTDRGGDTQYF. The CDR3 coding sequence is TGTGCAAGTCGCACCGACAGGGGTGGGGATACGCAGTATTTT.

The V and J genes are TRBV5-1 and TRBJ1-1, with D maybe TRBD1 (6 bases). With 4 bases removed from V and 0 bases from J, the gap between germline ends came to 13 bases. Germline V lookup: CDR1 SGHRS, CDR2 YFSETQ. This CDR3 is built from 15 residues. The CDR3 nucleotides read TGCGCCAGCAGCCGTAGGGGACACTTGAACACTGAAGCTTTCTTT. The encoded protein is CASSRRGHLNTEAFF. Complete variable domain (other parts from reference TRBV5-1 and TRBJ1-1): KAGVTQTPRYLIKTRGQQVTLSCSPISGHRSVSWYQQTPGQGLQFLFEYFSETQRNKGNFPGRFSGRQFSNSRSEMNVSTLELGDSALYLCASSRRGHLNTEAFFGQGTRLTVV.

CDR3 sequence (DNA): TGTGCCAGCAGCGGCAGCCGGGTTGAGCAGTTCTTC. This gives the protein CASSGSRVEQFF. This chain connects TRBV9 to TRBJ2-1; D uncertain. The V gene lost 3 bases and the J gene lost 9 bases, with 10 bases spanning the gap. This CDR3 has 12 residues. Germline CDR1 is SGDLS and CDR2 is YYNGEE.

The chain joins TRBV5-6 to TRBJ2-1, with TRBD2 matching 9 bases. Germline CDR1 SGHDT, CDR2 YYEEEE. Trimming at V came to 3 bases and at J to 7 bases, leaving 5 bases not matched to a gene. The CDR3 contains 14 residues. The CDR3 reads CASSSGLAENEQFF. The CDR3 DNA reads TGTGCCAGCAGCTCGGGACTAGCCGAGAATGAGCAGTTCTTC.

V is TRBV10-3 and J is TRBJ1-1, with 7 bases identical to TRBD1. This CDR3 has 13 amino acids. Germline V CDR1 and CDR2: ENHRY, SYGVKD. The V segment lost 11 bases and the J segment 1 base; nucleotides outside the gene matches: 7. The CDR3 spells CAVKGQTNTEAFF. The CDR3 nucleotides read TGTGCCGTAAAGGGACAGACGAACACTGAAGCTTTCTTT.